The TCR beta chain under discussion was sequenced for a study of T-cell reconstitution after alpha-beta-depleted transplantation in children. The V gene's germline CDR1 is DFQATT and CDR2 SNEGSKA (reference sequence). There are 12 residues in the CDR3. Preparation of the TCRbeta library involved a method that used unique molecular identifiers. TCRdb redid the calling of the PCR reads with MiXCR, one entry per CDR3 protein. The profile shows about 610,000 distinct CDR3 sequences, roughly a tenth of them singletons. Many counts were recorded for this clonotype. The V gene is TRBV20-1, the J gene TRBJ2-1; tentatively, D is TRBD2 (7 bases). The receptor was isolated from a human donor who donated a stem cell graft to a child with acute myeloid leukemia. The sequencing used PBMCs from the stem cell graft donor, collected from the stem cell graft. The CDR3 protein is CRMTGGQNEQFF. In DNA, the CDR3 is TGCAGGATGACGGGGGGCCAGAATGAGCAGTTCTTC.